These 5 T cell receptor beta chains originate from one sample sequenced in a study of siplizumab effects on memory and regulatory T cells. Data came from immunoSEQ multiplex PCR; TCRdb stores just in-frame clones and leaves some out. The table lists about 50,000 clones, about 93% of them singletons. The specimen sequenced was CD8+ T cells sorted from blood. These receptors came from a human donor in good health.

The chain carries TRBV7-6 and TRBJ1-3; unclear D gene. The CDR3 covers 17 residues. Per germline, CDR1 SGHVS and CDR2 FNYEAQ. The V and J ends lost 1 base and 0 bases respectively, with 13 bases between them. The CDR3 spells CASSLDPLGNSGNTIYF. CDR3 nucleotides: TGTGCCAGCAGCTTAGATCCTCTAGGGAACTCTGGAAACACCATATATTTT.

V gene TRBV11-3 combines with J gene TRBJ1-2; 10 bases match TRBD1. Germline loops: CDR1 SGHNT, CDR2 YENEEA. The CDR3 spans 14 residues. With V trimmed by 7 bases and J by 2 bases, 4 bases remained unmatched. For the CDR3, the DNA is TGTGCCAGCAACCGGACAGGGGGAAACTATGGCTACACCTTC. It yields the protein CASNRTGGNYGYTF. The variable domain in full, with the rest retrieved from reference TRBV11-3 and TRBJ1-2, is EAGVVQSPRYKIIEKKQPVAFWCNPISGHNTLYWYLQNLGQGPELLIRYENEEAVDDSQLPKDRFSAERLKGVDSTLKIQPAELGDSAVYLCASNRTGGNYGYTFGSGTRLTVV.

This clone was picked up one time. The chain employs TRBV13 and TRBJ1-2; tentatively, D is TRBD1 (5 bases). The CDR3 totals 14 residues. V shed 5 bases and J shed 6 bases, with 16 bases lying between them. Germline assignment: CDR1 PRHDT and CDR2 FYEKMQ (reference sequence). CDR3 in amino acids: CASSPPGRRDGYTF. CDR3 in DNA: TGTGCCAGCAGCCCCCCGGGACGAAGGGATGGCTACACCTTC.

V gene TRBV6-5 combines with J gene TRBJ2-1; 7 bases are shared with TRBD2. The CDR3 has 15 residues. The V gene's germline CDR1 is MNHEY and CDR2 SVGAGI. J gave up 5 bases and V 0 bases, and 4 bases lay outside the gene matches. The DNA of the CDR3 is TGTGCCAGCAGTTACTCCGCGGGAGTGAACAATGAGCAGTTCTTC. This sequence encodes CASSYSAGVNNEQFF.

This clone came up once. The V and J genes are TRBV9 and TRBJ2-1; a weak D match, TRBD2 (5 bases). The CDR3 has 15 residues. Germline lookup yields CDR1 SGDLS and CDR2 YYNGEE. V lost 0 bases, J lost 7 bases, and 14 bases lay in between. The chain's CDR3 is CASSVGGLVINEQFF. Written as DNA, the CDR3 is TGTGCCAGCAGCGTAGGCGGGCTGGTTATAAATGAGCAGTTCTTC.